This TCR beta chain emerged from a study of STAT5B mutations in CD4+ large granular lymphocyte leukemia. TCRdb's copy holds only in-frame clones and misses some; the assay was immunoSEQ multiplex PCR. Among more than 30,000 clones listed, approximately 91% were seen once. In germline, CDR1 is SGHKS, CDR2 YYEKEE (reference sequence). The CDR3 is 14 residues long. The V and J ends lost 7 bases and 2 bases respectively, with 15 bases between them. This clone was counted once. The V call is TRBV5-5, the J call TRBJ2-5; possibly TRBD1 or TRBD2 for D (5 bases each). This receptor was obtained from a human donor in good health. Sequencing was carried out using CD4+ T cells from blood buffy coats. CDR3 sequence (DNA): TGTGCCAGCTTCAAGGGGAGCTTGCAAGAGACCCAGTACTTC. Amino acid sequence: CASFKGSLQETQYF.